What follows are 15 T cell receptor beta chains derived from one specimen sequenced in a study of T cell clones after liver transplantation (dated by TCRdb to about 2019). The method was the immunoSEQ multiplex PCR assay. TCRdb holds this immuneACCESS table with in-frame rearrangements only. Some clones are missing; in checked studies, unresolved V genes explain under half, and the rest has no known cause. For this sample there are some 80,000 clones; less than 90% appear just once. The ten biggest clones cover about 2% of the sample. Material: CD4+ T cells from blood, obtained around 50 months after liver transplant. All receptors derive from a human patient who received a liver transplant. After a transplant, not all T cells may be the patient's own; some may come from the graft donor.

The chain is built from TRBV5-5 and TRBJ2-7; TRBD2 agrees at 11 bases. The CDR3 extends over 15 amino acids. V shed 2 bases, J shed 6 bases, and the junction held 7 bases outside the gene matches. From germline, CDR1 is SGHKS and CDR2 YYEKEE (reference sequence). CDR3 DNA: TGTGCCAGCAGCTTTAGCGGGGGGGCCGGGGGCGAGCAGTACTTC. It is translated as CASSFSGGAGGEQYF. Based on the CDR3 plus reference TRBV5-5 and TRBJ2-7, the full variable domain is DAGVTQSPTHLIKTRGQQVTLRCSPISGHKSVSWYQQVLGQGPQFIFQYYEKEERGRGNFPDRFSARQFPNYSSELNVNALLLGDSALYLCASSFSGGAGGEQYFGPGTRLTVT.

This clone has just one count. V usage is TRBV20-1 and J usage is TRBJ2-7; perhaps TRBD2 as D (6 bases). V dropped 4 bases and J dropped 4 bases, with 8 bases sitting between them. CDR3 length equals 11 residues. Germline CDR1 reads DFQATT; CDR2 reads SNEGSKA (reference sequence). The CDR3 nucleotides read TGCAGTGCTACGGGGGAATACGAGCAGTACTTC. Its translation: CSATGEYEQYF.

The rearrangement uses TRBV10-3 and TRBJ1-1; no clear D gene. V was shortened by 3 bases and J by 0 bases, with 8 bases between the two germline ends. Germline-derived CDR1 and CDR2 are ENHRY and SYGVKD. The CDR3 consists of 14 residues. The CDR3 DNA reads TGTGCCATCAGTGACCCGCCGATGAACACTGAAGCTTTCTTT. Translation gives CAISDPPMNTEAFF.

CDR3: CASSQGVKAWNTGELFF. CDR3 DNA: TGCGCCAGCAGCCAGGGCGTGAAGGCCTGGAACACCGGGGAGCTGTTTTTT. The chain is built from TRBV4-3 and TRBJ2-2; D is unresolved. CDR1 and CDR2 (germline): LGHNA, YSLEER. The CDR3 covers 17 residues. Trimming stripped 3 bases from V and 1 base from J, with 15 bases between.

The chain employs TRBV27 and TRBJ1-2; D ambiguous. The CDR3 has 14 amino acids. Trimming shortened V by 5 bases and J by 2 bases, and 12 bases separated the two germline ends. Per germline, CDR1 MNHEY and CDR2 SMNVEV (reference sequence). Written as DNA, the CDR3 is TGTGCCAGCAGTACCTCCCCCCTCAACTATGGCTACACCTTC. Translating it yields CASSTSPLNYGYTF.

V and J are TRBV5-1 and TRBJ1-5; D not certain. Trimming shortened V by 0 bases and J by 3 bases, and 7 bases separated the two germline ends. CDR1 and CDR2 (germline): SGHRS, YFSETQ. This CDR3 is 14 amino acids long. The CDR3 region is CASSLGTNNQPQHF. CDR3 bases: TGCGCCAGCAGCTTGGGCACGAACAATCAGCCCCAGCATTTT.

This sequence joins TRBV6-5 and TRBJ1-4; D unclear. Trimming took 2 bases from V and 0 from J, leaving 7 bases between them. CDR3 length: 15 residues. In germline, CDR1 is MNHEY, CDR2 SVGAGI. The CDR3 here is CASSYRVATNEKLFF. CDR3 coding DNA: TGTGCCAGCAGTTACAGGGTTGCAACTAATGAAAAACTGTTTTTT.

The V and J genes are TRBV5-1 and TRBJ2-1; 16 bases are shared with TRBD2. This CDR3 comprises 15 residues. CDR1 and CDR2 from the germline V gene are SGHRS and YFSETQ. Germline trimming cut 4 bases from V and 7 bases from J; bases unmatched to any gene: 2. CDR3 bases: TGCGCCAGCAGCGAGGGACTAGCGGGAGGGAATGAGCAGTTCTTC. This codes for CASSEGLAGGNEQFF.

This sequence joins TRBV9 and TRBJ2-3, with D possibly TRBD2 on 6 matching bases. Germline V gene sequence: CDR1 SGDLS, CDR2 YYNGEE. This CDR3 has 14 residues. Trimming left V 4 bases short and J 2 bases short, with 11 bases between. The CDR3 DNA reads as TGTGCCAGCAGCCCTTCGGGAGACACAGATACGCAGTATTTT. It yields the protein CASSPSGDTDTQYF.

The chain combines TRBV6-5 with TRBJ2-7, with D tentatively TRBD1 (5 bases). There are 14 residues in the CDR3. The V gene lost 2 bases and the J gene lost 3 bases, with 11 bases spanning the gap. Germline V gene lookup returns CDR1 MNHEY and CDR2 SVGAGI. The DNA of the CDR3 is TGTGCCAGCAGTTACAGGGGTGTTGGCTACGAGCAGTACTTC. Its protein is CASSYRGVGYEQYF.

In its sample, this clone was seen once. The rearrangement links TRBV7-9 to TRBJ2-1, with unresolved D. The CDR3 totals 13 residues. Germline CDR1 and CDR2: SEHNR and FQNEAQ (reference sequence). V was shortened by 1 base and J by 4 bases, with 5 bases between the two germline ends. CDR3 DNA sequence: TGTGCCAGCAGCTTAGGCAGTTACAATGAGCAGTTCTTC. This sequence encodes CASSLGSYNEQFF.

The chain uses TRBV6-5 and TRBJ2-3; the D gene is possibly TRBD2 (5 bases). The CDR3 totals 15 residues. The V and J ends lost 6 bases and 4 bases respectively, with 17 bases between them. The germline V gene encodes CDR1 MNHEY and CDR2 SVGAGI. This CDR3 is CASRPSGMGADTQYF. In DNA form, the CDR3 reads TGTGCCAGCAGGCCGTCCGGGATGGGAGCAGATACGCAGTATTTT.

DNA of the CDR3: TGTGCCAGCAGCTTATTAGGGCCAGAGACCCAGTACTTC. Its protein is CASSLLGPETQYF. V is TRBV7-9 and J is TRBJ2-5; unclear D gene. Germline V gives CDR1 SEHNR, CDR2 FQNEAQ (reference sequence). CDR3 length equals 13 residues. The V and J ends lost 2 bases and 4 bases respectively, with 8 bases between them.

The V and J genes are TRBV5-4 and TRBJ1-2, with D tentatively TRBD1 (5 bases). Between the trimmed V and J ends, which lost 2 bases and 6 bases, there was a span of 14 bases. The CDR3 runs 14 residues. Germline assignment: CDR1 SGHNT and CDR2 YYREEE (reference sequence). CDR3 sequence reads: CASSFRRGEDGYTF. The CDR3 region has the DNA TGTGCCAGCAGCTTCCGGAGGGGAGAGGATGGCTACACCTTC.

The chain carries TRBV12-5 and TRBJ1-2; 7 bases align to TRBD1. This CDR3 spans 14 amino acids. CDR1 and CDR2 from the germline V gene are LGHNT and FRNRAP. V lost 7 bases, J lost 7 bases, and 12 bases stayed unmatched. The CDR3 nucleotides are TGTGCTAGTGCTTCCCCGCAGGGGGGTTTTGGCTACACCTTC. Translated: CASASPQGGFGYTF.